This T cell receptor beta chain was found in a study of cytomegalovirus exposure and HLA in healthy donors. General study results and limits: Later on, a genetic analysis was performed. It linked a missense variant in DCLRE1C with V- and J-gene trimming of TCR beta. The listing of roughly 160 TCR beta chains classed them as cytomegalovirus-associated.

Details on this clone: Its specificity is not known.

In germline, CDR1 is MNHEY, CDR2 SVGAGI. This CDR3 has 11 amino acids. The V end lost 11 bases, the J end lost 0 bases, and 8 bases lay between the germline ends. The primer mix had 60 Vbeta and 13 Jbeta primers. TCRdb's copy holds only in-frame clones and misses some; the assay was immunoSEQ multiplex PCR. The profile shows under 150,000 clones, approximately 71% of them singletons. The sequence came from a woman aged 45-65 years in good health and CMV-seronegative. Sequenced material: PBMCs. The chain recombines TRBV6-5 with TRBJ2-7; perhaps TRBD2 as D (6 bases). For the CDR3, the DNA is TGTGCCGCGGGGACCTCCTACGAGCAGTACTTC. This gives the protein CAAGTSYEQYF.